Shown below are 6 T cell receptor beta chains from a single sample sequenced in a study of cytomegalovirus exposure and HLA in healthy donors. Sequenced by immunoSEQ multiplex PCR; TCRdb stores in-frame clones only, minus some. The sample carries some 140,000 clones, roughly 86% recorded once. Sequencing input: PBMCs. The source of these receptors is a human donor in good health.

V is TRBV5-4 and J is TRBJ1-4; D may be TRBD1 (6 bases). Trimming cost V 2 bases and J 7 bases, with 12 bases left between them. CDR1 is SGHNT, CDR2 YYREEE, per germline (reference sequence). The CDR3 extends over 14 amino acids. This CDR3 reads CASSFGRGSEKLFF. The CDR3 DNA is TGTGCCAGCAGCTTTGGCAGGGGAAGTGAAAAACTGTTTTTT.

The chain is built from TRBV10-3 and TRBJ2-1; TRBD2 agrees at 13 bases. J lost 0 bases, V lost 9 bases, and 8 bases had no gene match. Germline CDR1 ENHRY, CDR2 SYGVKD. The CDR3 length is 17 residues. The chain's CDR3 is CAIRTSGGVSSYNEQFF. The CDR3 DNA sequence: TGTGCCATTAGGACTAGCGGGGGCGTCAGCTCCTACAATGAGCAGTTCTTC.

The chain joins TRBV27 to TRBJ1-1; 8 bases are shared with TRBD1. This CDR3 comprises 13 residues. The trim removed 5 bases at V and 7 bases at J, leaving 6 bases unmatched. Germline CDR1 MNHEY, CDR2 SMNVEV (reference sequence). The DNA for the CDR3 is TGTGCCAGCAGTCGTGGACAGGGCGGTGAAGCTTTCTTT. Translated: CASSRGQGGEAFF.

The chain couples TRBV6-6 to TRBJ2-1, with D maybe TRBD2 (5 bases). The V and J ends lost 7 bases and 6 bases respectively, with 13 bases between them. This CDR3 contains 13 residues. The V gene's germline CDR1 is MNHNY and CDR2 SVGAGI (reference sequence). The CDR3 loop is CASKKGGLNEQFF. The CDR3 nucleotides read TGTGCCAGCAAGAAGGGCGGGCTCAATGAGCAGTTCTTC.

The rearrangement joins TRBV9 to TRBJ2-7; D is unclear. Between the trimmed V and J ends, which lost 0 bases and 2 bases, there was a span of 9 bases. The germline CDR1 and CDR2 sequences are SGDLS and YYNGEE. The CDR3 is made up of 14 amino acids. The CDR3 sequence: CASSVGPPAYEQYF. In nucleotides, the CDR3 is TGTGCCAGCAGCGTAGGGCCGCCTGCCTACGAGCAGTACTTC.

The chain has TRBV25-1 and TRBJ2-7, with TRBD1 matching over 7 bases. CDR1 is MGHDK and CDR2 is SYGVNS in the germline V gene. The CDR3 consists of 15 residues. The V and J ends lost 3 bases and 5 bases, in that order; junction bases with no gene match: 10. The CDR3 DNA reads TGTGCCAGCAGTGACCATTCGACAGGGATCAACGAGCAGTACTTC. Its protein is CASSDHSTGINEQYF.